Each of the 21 T cell receptor beta chains below was sequenced from the same sample in a study of cytomegalovirus exposure and HLA in healthy donors. The study ran its PCR with 60 Vbeta and 13 Jbeta primers. Profiled with immunoSEQ multiplex PCR; TCRdb holds only in-frame clones, not every one. The sample yields some 110,000 clones, more than 9.5% seen once. Sequenced: PBMCs. These receptor sequences come from a man in his forties or fifties in good health and CMV-seropositive.

In its sample, this clone was seen a few times. CDR3 loop: CASRSGQTQETQYF. DNA of the CDR3: TGTGCCAGTAGAAGCGGGCAAACCCAAGAGACCCAGTACTTC. V usage is TRBV19 and J usage is TRBJ2-5; maybe TRBD2 (6 bases). With 6 bases removed from V and 1 base from J, the gap between germline ends came to 12 bases. CDR1 is LNHDA, CDR2 SQIVND, per germline (reference sequence). The CDR3 has 14 amino acids. The full variable domain, its missing parts supplied by reference TRBV19 and TRBJ2-5, is DGGITQSPKYLFRKEGQNVTLSCEQNLNHDAMYWYRQDPGQGLRLIYYSQIVNDFQKGDIAEGYSVSREKKESFPLTVTSAQKNPTAFYLCASRSGQTQETQYFGPGTRLLVL.

V usage is TRBV7-9 and J usage is TRBJ2-7; 10 nucleotides match TRBD2. CDR1 SEHNR and CDR2 FQNEAQ come from the germline V gene (reference sequence). J gave up 6 bases and V 4 bases, and 15 bases lay outside the gene matches. CDR3 length: 17 residues. CDR3 nucleotides: TGTGCCAGCAGCTCCTGGGAAGCGGGAGGGCCTCGGTTCGAGCAGTACTTC. It yields the protein CASSSWEAGGPRFEQYF.

V usage is TRBV5-1 and J usage is TRBJ1-1; D may be TRBD1 (5 bases). The CDR3 contains 17 residues. With 3 bases removed from V and 1 base from J, the gap between germline ends came to 19 bases. Germline V lookup: CDR1 SGHRS, CDR2 YFSETQ. CDR3: CASSWTGVAGTNTEAFF. For the CDR3, the DNA is TGCGCCAGCAGCTGGACGGGAGTCGCAGGGACGAACACTGAAGCTTTCTTT.

In this sample, this clone turned up a few times. The gene calls are TRBV10-1 and TRBJ2-2; TRBD2 agrees at 10 bases. This CDR3 has 17 amino acids. Germline loops: CDR1 WNHNN, CDR2 SYGVQD (reference sequence). The ends lost 3 bases at V and 4 bases at J; junction bases unmatched: 8. The CDR3 loop reads CASSDAGLADTTGELFF. In DNA form, the CDR3 reads TGCGCCAGCAGTGATGCCGGACTAGCGGATACCACCGGGGAGCTGTTTTTT.

This chain joins TRBV30 and TRBJ2-3; tentative D call: TRBD2 (7 bases). Deletions cut 1 base from V and 0 bases from J, with 23 bases between. Germline V CDR1 and CDR2: GTSNPN, SVGIG (reference sequence). The CDR3 extends over 19 amino acids. The CDR3 loop is CAWSGGGFSVGASTDTQYF. The DNA for the CDR3 is TGTGCCTGGAGTGGGGGGGGCTTCTCGGTGGGTGCGAGCACAGATACGCAGTATTTT.

The chain combines TRBV29-1 with TRBJ1-2, with D unresolved. From germline, CDR1 is SQVTM and CDR2 ANQGSEA. The V gene lost 4 bases and the J gene lost 4 bases, with 16 bases spanning the gap. The CDR3 spans 14 residues. The CDR3 region is CSVGYGSDGYGYTF. The CDR3 DNA reads as TGCAGCGTTGGGTATGGGAGCGACGGCTATGGCTACACCTTC.

J is TRBJ1-5 and V is TRBV5-6; 8 bases are shared with TRBD1. V dropped 2 bases and J dropped 7; count of bases not matched to a gene: 5. This CDR3 has 14 amino acids. Germline V gene lookup returns CDR1 SGHDT and CDR2 YYEEEE. CDR3 amino acids: CASSFGQGGQPQHF. The CDR3 DNA follows: TGTGCCAGCAGCTTCGGACAGGGCGGGCAGCCCCAGCATTTT.

The chain combines TRBV27 with TRBJ2-7; D call uncertain. The V end lost 5 bases, the J end lost 5 bases, and 13 bases lay between the germline ends. The germline CDR1 and CDR2 sequences are MNHEY and SMNVEV (reference sequence). The CDR3 sequence is 13 residues long. The CDR3 sequence: CASSPTLVHEQYF. The CDR3 region has the DNA TGTGCCAGCAGTCCCACCTTAGTGCACGAGCAGTACTTC.

V gene TRBV28 combines with J gene TRBJ1-1; TRBD1 matches 7 bases. The CDR3 is 15 residues long. Trimming at V came to 2 bases and at J to 4 bases, leaving 7 bases not matched to a gene. The germline CDR1 and CDR2 sequences are MDHEN and SYDVKM. In nucleotides, the CDR3 is TGTGCCAGCAGTTTACGCAGGGGGACGGCCACTGAAGCTTTCTTT. Translating gives CASSLRRGTATEAFF.

The J gene is TRBJ2-2, the V gene TRBV6-6, with D perhaps matching TRBD2 (6 bases). The CDR3 extends over 13 amino acids. The V end was cut by 10 bases, the J end by 2 bases, with 11 bases between. Germline-derived CDR1 and CDR2 are MNHNY and SVGAGI (reference sequence). The chain's CDR3 is CAIRDSNTGELFF. CDR3 DNA: TGTGCCATCCGGGACTCTAACACCGGGGAGCTGTTTTTT.

There are a few counts of this clone. V and J are TRBV30 and TRBJ2-5; 13 bases are a match to TRBD2. Germline values: CDR1 GTSNPN, CDR2 SVGIG (reference sequence). The ends lost 4 bases at V and 4 bases at J; junction bases unmatched: 3. There are 14 residues in the CDR3. The CDR3 reads CAWTTSGRGETQYF. The CDR3 DNA reads as TGTGCCTGGACCACTAGCGGGAGGGGAGAGACCCAGTACTTC. The variable domain in full, completed from reference TRBV30 and TRBJ2-5, reads SQTIHQWPATLVQPVGSPLSLECTVEGTSNPNLYWYRQAAGRGLQLLFYSVGIGQISSEVPQNLSASRPQDRQFILSSKKLLLSDSGFYLCAWTTSGRGETQYFGPGTRLLVL.

This chain joins TRBV30 and TRBJ2-1, with TRBD2 matching 9 bases. CDR1 GTSNPN and CDR2 SVGIG come from the germline V gene (reference sequence). This CDR3 is 15 amino acids long. Trimming cost V 2 bases and J 5 bases; bases outside gene matches: 7. The CDR3 is CAWSPGTSSNNEQFF. In DNA, the CDR3 is TGTGCCTGGAGTCCCGGGACTAGCAGTAACAATGAGCAGTTCTTC.

This chain joins TRBV30 and TRBJ2-1, with 8 positions matching TRBD2. The length of the CDR3 is 16 residues. CDR1 is GTSNPN, CDR2 SVGIG, per germline (reference sequence). Trimming removed 0 bases from V and 8 bases from J; junction bases left unmatched: 12. The CDR3 protein is CAWSVFGTRLRDEQFF. CDR3 bases: TGTGCCTGGAGTGTATTCGGGACTAGGTTGAGGGATGAGCAGTTCTTC. Looking up the rest from reference TRBV30 and TRBJ2-1 gives the full variable domain: SQTIHQWPATLVQPVGSPLSLECTVEGTSNPNLYWYRQAAGRGLQLLFYSVGIGQISSEVPQNLSASRPQDRQFILSSKKLLLSDSGFYLCAWSVFGTRLRDEQFFGPGTRLTVL.

This clone has more than one count but fewer than ten. The chain couples TRBV10-1 to TRBJ1-2; D possibly corresponds to TRBD1 (5 bases). The V gene's germline CDR1 is WNHNN and CDR2 SYGVQD (reference sequence). The germline V and J ends were trimmed by 7 bases and 8 bases, with 17 bases remaining between them. This CDR3 is built from 13 residues. CDR3 region: CASTRPGRIGYTF. CDR3 coding DNA: TGCGCCAGCACCCGTCCAGGGAGGATCGGCTACACCTTC.

J is TRBJ2-5 and V is TRBV5-1, with 7 bases that match TRBD2. The length of the CDR3 is 15 residues. Per the germline V gene, CDR1 is SGHRS and CDR2 is YFSETQ. V shed 4 bases, J shed 4 bases, and the junction held 10 bases outside the gene matches. The CDR3 spells CASSLEGQRGETQYF. CDR3 bases: TGCGCCAGCAGCCTGGAGGGGCAGCGGGGAGAGACCCAGTACTTC.

This clone turned up a few times. The V and J genes are TRBV28 and TRBJ1-5; 8 nucleotides agree with TRBD1. There are 17 residues in the CDR3. V lost 4 bases, J lost 3 bases, and 11 bases stayed unmatched. Germline V lookup: CDR1 MDHEN, CDR2 SYDVKM. The CDR3 reads CASSSTYRGSDNQPQHF. The DNA of the CDR3 is TGTGCCAGCAGTTCCACTTACAGGGGGTCCGACAATCAGCCCCAGCATTTT. Full variable domain (rest looked up from reference TRBV28 and TRBJ1-5): DVKVTQSSRYLVKRTGEKVFLECVQDMDHENMFWYRQDPGLGLRLIYFSYDVKMKEKGDIPEGYSVSREKKERFSLILESASTNQTSMYLCASSSTYRGSDNQPQHFGDGTRLSIL.

A few counts support this clone. The chain links TRBV5-4 to TRBJ2-1, with 11 bases lining up with TRBD2. Trimming removed 3 bases from V and 9 bases from J; junction bases left unmatched: 8. The CDR3 is 15 residues long. CDR1 is SGHNT, CDR2 YYREEE, per germline (reference sequence). This CDR3 reads CASSWGLAAGGEQFF. Written as DNA, the CDR3 is TGTGCCAGCAGCTGGGGACTAGCGGCAGGGGGTGAGCAGTTCTTC.

This chain connects TRBV10-3 to TRBJ2-3; 13 bases are shared with TRBD2. The CDR3 loop spans 17 amino acids. Trimming at V came to 4 bases and at J to 3 bases, leaving 7 bases not matched to a gene. Germline V gives CDR1 ENHRY, CDR2 SYGVKD. The CDR3: CAISARLAGGRTDTQYF. The CDR3 coding sequence is TGTGCCATCAGTGCCCGACTAGCGGGAGGTAGGACAGATACGCAGTATTTT.

This clone was observed a handful of times. This chain connects TRBV27 to TRBJ2-7, with 8 bases identical to TRBD2. The ends lost 5 bases at V and 2 bases at J; junction bases unmatched: 5. Germline values: CDR1 MNHEY, CDR2 SMNVEV (reference sequence). CDR3 size: 14 residues. The CDR3 nucleotides read TGTGCCAGCAGTCCGGGACTAGGGACCTACGAGCAGTACTTC. This codes for CASSPGLGTYEQYF.

The genes are TRBV28 and TRBJ2-7, with 9 nucleotides matching TRBD1. Germline loops: CDR1 MDHEN, CDR2 SYDVKM. V was pared by 6 bases and J by 6 bases, with 15 bases of the junction left unmatched. The CDR3 has 16 amino acids. The CDR3 region is CASSTKTGGHYGEQYF. CDR3 nucleotides: TGTGCCAGCAGCACCAAAACAGGGGGCCACTACGGCGAGCAGTACTTC.

There are a few counts of this clone. The chain carries TRBV6-1 and TRBJ2-1; 12 nucleotides align to TRBD2. J gave up 8 bases and V 10 bases, and 6 bases lay outside the gene matches. The CDR3 runs 13 residues. Germline loops: CDR1 MNHNS, CDR2 SASEGT. The CDR3, as DNA: TGTGCCACCCTAGCGGGAGGGCGGGATGAGCAGTTCTTC. Translating gives CATLAGGRDEQFF.